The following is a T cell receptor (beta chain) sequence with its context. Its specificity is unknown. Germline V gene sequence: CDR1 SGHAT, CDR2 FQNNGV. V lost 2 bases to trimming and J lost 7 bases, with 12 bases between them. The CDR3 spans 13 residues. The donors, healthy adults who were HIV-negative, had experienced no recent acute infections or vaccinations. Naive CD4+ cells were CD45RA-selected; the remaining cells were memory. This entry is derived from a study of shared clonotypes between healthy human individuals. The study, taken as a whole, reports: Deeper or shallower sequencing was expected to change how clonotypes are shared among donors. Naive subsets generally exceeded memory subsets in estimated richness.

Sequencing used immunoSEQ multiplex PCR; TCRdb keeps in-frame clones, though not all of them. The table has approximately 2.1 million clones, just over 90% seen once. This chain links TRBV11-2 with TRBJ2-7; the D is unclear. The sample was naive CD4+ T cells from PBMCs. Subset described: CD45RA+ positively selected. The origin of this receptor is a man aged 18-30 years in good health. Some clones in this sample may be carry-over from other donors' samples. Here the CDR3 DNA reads TGTGCCAGCAGCTTAATCGGTAGGCGGGAGCAGTACTTC. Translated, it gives CASSLIGRREQYF.